The clone carrying this T cell receptor (beta chain) was detected ten times or more. As yet, its antigen is unknown. This CDR3 has 12 amino acids. V was pared by 3 bases and J by 7 bases, with 9 bases between. Germline assignment: CDR1 KGHSH and CDR2 LQKENI. This sample was taken from a study of T-cell memory formation after mild COVID-19. One entry per CDR3 protein results from TCRdb running MiXCR on the 5' RACE reads. This sample carries about 290,000 distinct CDR3 sequences, more than 15% of them seen once, and the ten largest clones take approximately 23%. Study results and limitations: Among clones contracting day 15 to 85, CD4/CD8 was balanced, whereas later expanders leaned CD4+. The study found contracting CD4+ clones mainly in CM and EM and contracting CD8+ clones in EMRA. Prior to infection, memory already included some responding clones, suggesting cross-reactive memory joined.

The sample taken for sequencing was PBMCs or a T cell subset sorted from them (not recorded which). The genes are TRBV18 and TRBJ1-1; maybe TRBD1 (5 bases). This TCR came from a man younger than 30 who had mild COVID-19 (a few samples of this study predate the infection). Cell type and time point are not known. The CDR3, as DNA: TGTGCCAGCTCACCCATGACAGTTGAAGCTTTCTTT. It translates to CASSPMTVEAFF.